The next 20 T cell receptor beta chains were all read from a single sample in a study of Ad26.COV2.S vaccination and SARS-CoV-2 variants. Assay: immunoSEQ multiplex PCR; the TCRdb copy retains only in-frame clones and omits some. The repertoire has more than 300,000 clones, roughly 84% of them found once; the top ten carry under 2%. The sample's treatment: around 19 received Ad26.COV2.S at low or high dose, single or two shots; about five received placebo; per-sample allocation not given. It was on day 63 after the first vaccine or placebo injection that samples were taken. The sequencing here drew on peripheral blood, taken in a trial of Ad26.COV2.S vaccine versus placebo. The receptors come from a person between 18 and 60 years old who received the Ad26.COV2.S COVID-19 vaccine or a placebo.

This clone has just one count. The chain has TRBV6-1 and TRBJ2-5, with D perhaps being TRBD1 or TRBD2 (5 bases each). This CDR3 has 15 residues. Germline V gene sequence: CDR1 MNHNS, CDR2 SASEGT. V was cut by 1 base and J by 5 bases, with 14 bases left in between. CDR3 sequence reads: CASSEGRAWGETQYF. In DNA form, the CDR3 reads TGTGCCAGCAGTGAAGGCAGGGCATGGGGGGAGACCCAGTACTTC.

The chain combines TRBV5-3 with TRBJ1-5; TRBD1 matches 9 bases. TRBV5-3 is known as an ORF, though its function is uncertain. The CDR3 sequence is 14 residues long. The J segment lost 6 bases and the V segment lost 3 bases, leaving 4 bases of the junction unmatched. CDR3 nucleotide sequence: TGTGCCAGAAGCTGCCTGGGACAGGGTCAGCCCCAGCATTTT. Its translation is CARSCLGQGQPQHF.

The chain uses TRBV7-2 and TRBJ2-6, with 9 bases aligning to TRBD2. The CDR3 is 16 amino acids. Germline V gives CDR1 SGHTA, CDR2 FQGNSA. J gave up 2 bases and V 5 bases, and 4 bases lay outside the gene matches. CDR3 amino acids: CASSPAGGAGANVLTF. The CDR3 DNA reads TGTGCCAGCAGCCCAGCGGGGGGTGCTGGGGCCAACGTCCTGACTTTC.

The chain has TRBV19 and TRBJ2-2; a weak D match, TRBD2 (7 bases). The CDR3 loop spans 16 amino acids. The germline V and J ends were trimmed by 6 bases and 3 bases, with 17 bases remaining between them. Germline V CDR1 and CDR2: LNHDA, SQIVND (reference sequence). As DNA, the CDR3 is TGTGCCAGTAGACTCGGGATAGGGGGGGACACCGGGGAGCTGTTTTTT. Residues: CASRLGIGGDTGELFF. Full variable domain (missing parts from reference TRBV19 and TRBJ2-2): DGGITQSPKYLFRKEGQNVTLSCEQNLNHDAMYWYRQDPGQGLRLIYYSQIVNDFQKGDIAEGYSVSREKKESFPLTVTSAQKNPTAFYLCASRLGIGGDTGELFFGEGSRLTVL.

This chain connects TRBV6-2 or TRBV6-3 to TRBJ2-7; perhaps D is TRBD1 or TRBD2 (5 bases each). Germline V gene data show CDR1 as MNHEY and CDR2 as SVGEGT. The CDR3 covers 16 residues. V was clipped by 5 bases and J by 4 bases, with 21 bases between them. In nucleotides, the CDR3 is TGTGCCAGCAGTCCCCATAGGGACCTTAGGACTTACGAGCAGTACTTC. It yields the protein CASSPHRDLRTYEQYF.

Only a few counts were recorded for this clone. The V and J genes are TRBV30 and TRBJ1-1; a possible D gene is TRBD1 (5 bases). Per germline, CDR1 GTSNPN and CDR2 SVGIG (reference sequence). The CDR3 is 15 residues long. Trimming took off 0 bases at V and 0 bases at J, with 11 bases between the two ends. The CDR3 DNA follows: TGTGCCTGGAGTGTACTTGTGGGACTGAACACTGAAGCTTTCTTT. Translated: CAWSVLVGLNTEAFF.

The V call is TRBV12-3 or TRBV12-4, the J call TRBJ2-7; no reliable D call. This CDR3 contains 11 residues. Trimming shortened V by 7 bases and J by 5 bases, and 9 bases separated the two germline ends. The CDR3, as DNA: TGTGCCAGCATGAAGGAGAACGAGCAGTACTTC. Its protein product is CASMKENEQYF.

The V call is TRBV7-2, the J call TRBJ1-5, with a tentative D call TRBD1 (5 bases). Trimming removed 5 bases at V and 4 bases at J, with 15 bases between. The CDR3 runs 15 residues. CDR1 is SGHTA, CDR2 FQGNSA, per germline. The DNA of the CDR3 is TGTGCCAGCAGCCCGACGAGGGGACCGAATCAGCCCCAGCATTTT. This gives the protein CASSPTRGPNQPQHF.

On this clone itself: The sample holds other DNA sequences that translate to the same CDR3. The chain has TRBV19 and TRBJ2-7, with a tentative D call TRBD2 (5 bases). In germline, CDR1 is LNHDA, CDR2 SQIVND (reference sequence). The CDR3 is made up of 14 amino acids. Trimming removed 1 base at V and 0 bases at J, with 7 bases between. CDR3 nucleotide sequence: TGTGCCAGTAGTATAGGTGGGAGCTCCTACGAGCAGTACTTC. Residues: CASSIGGSSYEQYF.

The V and J genes are TRBV12-3 or TRBV12-4 and TRBJ1-2, with D uncertain. CDR3 length: 13 amino acids. Trimming stripped 3 bases from V and 4 bases from J, with 9 bases between. The CDR3 DNA follows: TGTGCCAGCAGTTTGGGAGTTATCTATGGCTACACCTTC. Protein: CASSLGVIYGYTF.

The CDR3 loop is CASSLEGLGTTEAFF. The CDR3 DNA reads TGTGCCAGCAGCTTAGAGGGTTTGGGGACAACTGAAGCTTTCTTT. The chain employs TRBV11-2 and TRBJ1-1; tentatively, D is TRBD1 (6 bases). Germline CDR1 and CDR2: SGHAT and FQNNGV. The CDR3 has 15 residues. V was shortened by 0 bases and J by 5 bases, with 13 bases between the two germline ends.

CDR3 protein: CASSIEGQGNYGYTF. In DNA form, the CDR3 reads TGTGCCAGTAGTATAGAAGGACAGGGAAACTATGGCTACACCTTC. The genes are TRBV19 and TRBJ1-2; TRBD1 matches at 8 bases. J lost 2 bases, V lost 0 bases, and 2 bases had no gene match. There are 15 residues in the CDR3. The germline gives CDR1 LNHDA, CDR2 SQIVND (reference sequence).

On this clone: Other DNA sequences in the sample encode the same CDR3. The chain recombines TRBV30 with TRBJ1-1; D ambiguous. The germline V gene has CDR1 GTSNPN and CDR2 SVGIG (reference sequence). V lost 0 bases and J 1 base, leaving 9 bases between the germline ends. This CDR3 is built from 14 residues. The DNA for the CDR3 is TGTGCCTGGAGTGTGGGTCGCGGGAACACTGAAGCTTTCTTT. This gives the protein CAWSVGRGNTEAFF. Complete variable domain (other parts from reference TRBV30 and TRBJ1-1): SQTIHQWPATLVQPVGSPLSLECTVEGTSNPNLYWYRQAAGRGLQLLFYSVGIGQISSEVPQNLSASRPQDRQFILSSKKLLLSDSGFYLCAWSVGRGNTEAFFGQGTRLTVV.

The rearrangement joins TRBV18 to TRBJ1-1; D not resolved. Between the trimmed V and J ends, which lost 4 bases and 6 bases, there was a span of 9 bases. Germline V CDR1 and CDR2: KGHSH, LQKENI. There are 12 residues in the CDR3. The CDR3, as DNA: TGTGCCAGCTCACTATTCTCGGCTGAAGCTTTCTTT. This codes for CASSLFSAEAFF.

The sample holds one count of this clone. The V and J genes are TRBV2 and TRBJ1-5; 8 bases line up with TRBD1. The trim removed 6 bases at V and 6 bases at J, leaving 10 bases unmatched. Germline CDR1 and CDR2: SNHLY and FYNNEI. The CDR3 sequence is 15 residues long. CDR3 nucleotide sequence: TGTGCCAGCAGCTGGGACAGGCCATCCAGTCAGCCCCAGCATTTT. It encodes CASSWDRPSSQPQHF.

The chain joins TRBV12-5 to TRBJ1-2; 7 positions agree with TRBD1. V gave up 2 bases and J gave up 1 base; unmatched junction bases: 13. Germline V gene sequence: CDR1 LGHNT, CDR2 FRNRAP. The CDR3 contains 18 residues. In DNA form, the CDR3 reads TGTGCTAGTGGTTTGAGGGGTCCGGTCAGGGGGGATAACTATGGCTACACCTTC. Protein sequence: CASGLRGPVRGDNYGYTF.

The V gene is TRBV6-1, the J gene TRBJ1-2; a possible D gene is TRBD1 (5 bases). Between the trimmed V and J ends, which lost 3 bases and 5 bases, there was a span of 10 bases. The germline gives CDR1 MNHNS, CDR2 SASEGT. This CDR3 has 13 amino acids. The CDR3 bases are TGTGCCAGCAGTGACAGGGCGGAGTATGGCTACACCTTC. This gives the protein CASSDRAEYGYTF.

This chain links TRBV6-5 with TRBJ1-2; TRBD1 agrees at 10 bases. The ends lost 4 bases at V and 9 bases at J; junction bases unmatched: 8. The CDR3 length is 14 residues. Germline V CDR1 and CDR2: MNHEY, SVGAGI. DNA for the CDR3: TGTGCCAGCAGTTTAATCGGACAGGGGGTACGCTACACCTTC. Amino acids: CASSLIGQGVRYTF.

The V call is TRBV7-9, the J call TRBJ2-1; TRBD2 matches at 13 bases. V was pared by 4 bases and J by 2 bases, with 11 bases of the junction left unmatched. CDR1 SEHNR and CDR2 FQNEAQ come from the germline V gene (reference sequence). CDR3 length: 19 residues. The chain's CDR3 is CASSSLTSGGRSAYNEQFF. For the CDR3, the DNA is TGTGCCAGCAGCTCCCTGACTAGCGGGGGGCGTTCTGCCTACAATGAGCAGTTCTTC.

This rearrangement joins TRBV3-1 (or the pseudogene TRBV3-2) to TRBJ1-2; D gene unclear. The germline V gene encodes CDR1 LGHDT and CDR2 YNNKEL (reference sequence). With 0 bases removed from V and 4 bases from J, the gap between germline ends came to 15 bases. This CDR3 is 16 amino acids long. The CDR3 DNA reads as TGTGCCAGCAGCCAAGAGACACTCCAACCCCTCTATGGCTACACCTTC. This sequence encodes CASSQETLQPLYGYTF.